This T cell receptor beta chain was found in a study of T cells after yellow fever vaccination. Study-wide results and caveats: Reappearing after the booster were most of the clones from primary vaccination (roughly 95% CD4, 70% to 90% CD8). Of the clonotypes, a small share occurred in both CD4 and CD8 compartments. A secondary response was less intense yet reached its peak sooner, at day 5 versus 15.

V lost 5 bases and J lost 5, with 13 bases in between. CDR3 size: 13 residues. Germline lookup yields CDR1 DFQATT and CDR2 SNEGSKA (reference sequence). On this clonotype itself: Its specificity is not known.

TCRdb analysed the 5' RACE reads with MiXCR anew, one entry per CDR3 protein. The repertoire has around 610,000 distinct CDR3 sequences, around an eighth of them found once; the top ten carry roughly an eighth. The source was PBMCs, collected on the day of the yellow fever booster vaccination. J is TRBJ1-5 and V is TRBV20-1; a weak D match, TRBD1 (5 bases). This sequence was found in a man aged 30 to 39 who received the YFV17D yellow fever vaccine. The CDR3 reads CSARGGVDQPQHF. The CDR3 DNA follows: TGCAGTGCTCGGGGAGGGGTTGATCAGCCCCAGCATTTT.